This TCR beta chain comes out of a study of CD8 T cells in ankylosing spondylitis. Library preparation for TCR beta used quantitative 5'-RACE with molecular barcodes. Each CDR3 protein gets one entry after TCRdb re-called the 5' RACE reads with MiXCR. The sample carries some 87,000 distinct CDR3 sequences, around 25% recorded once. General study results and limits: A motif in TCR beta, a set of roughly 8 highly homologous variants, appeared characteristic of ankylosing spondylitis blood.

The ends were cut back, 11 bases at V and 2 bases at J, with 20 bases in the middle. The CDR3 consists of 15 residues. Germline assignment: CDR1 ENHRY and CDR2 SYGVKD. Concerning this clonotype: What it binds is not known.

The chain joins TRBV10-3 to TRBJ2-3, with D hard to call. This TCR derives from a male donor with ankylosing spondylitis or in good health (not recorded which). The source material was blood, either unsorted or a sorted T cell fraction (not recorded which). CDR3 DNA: TGTGCCCTAAGGCCAGGTACGGAGATCACAGATACGCAGTATTTT. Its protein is CALRPGTEITDTQYF.